Below, one T cell receptor (beta chain) is given with its context. The entry originates in a study of shared clonotypes between healthy human individuals. Whole-study context: For every donor, three CD4 naive, three CD4 memory, two CD8 naive and one CD8 memory plates were used.

Naive CD8 cells lacked CD45RO, underwent positive selection for CCR7 and left out terminally differentiated effector memory CD45RA+ cells. Everyone who donated was a Caucasian adult who lived in Nashville, Tennessee. Looked up from germline, CDR1 is SGHTA and CDR2 is FQGNSA. The CDR3 length is 16 residues. The junction had 10 bases not matched to a gene; V was cut back by 5 bases and J by 2 bases. The assay was immunoSEQ multiplex PCR, and TCRdb's table has in-frame clones only and misses some. The table lists hundreds of thousands of clones, 80% to 95% of them singletons. The receptor was derived from a young man in good health. The specimen was naive CD8+ T cells sorted from blood. V is TRBV7-2 and J is TRBJ2-3; TRBD1 aligns across 7 bases. The CDR3 coding sequence is TGTGCCAGCAGCCTCAACGGACAGGTATACACAGATACGCAGTATTTT. Its translation: CASSLNGQVYTDTQYF.